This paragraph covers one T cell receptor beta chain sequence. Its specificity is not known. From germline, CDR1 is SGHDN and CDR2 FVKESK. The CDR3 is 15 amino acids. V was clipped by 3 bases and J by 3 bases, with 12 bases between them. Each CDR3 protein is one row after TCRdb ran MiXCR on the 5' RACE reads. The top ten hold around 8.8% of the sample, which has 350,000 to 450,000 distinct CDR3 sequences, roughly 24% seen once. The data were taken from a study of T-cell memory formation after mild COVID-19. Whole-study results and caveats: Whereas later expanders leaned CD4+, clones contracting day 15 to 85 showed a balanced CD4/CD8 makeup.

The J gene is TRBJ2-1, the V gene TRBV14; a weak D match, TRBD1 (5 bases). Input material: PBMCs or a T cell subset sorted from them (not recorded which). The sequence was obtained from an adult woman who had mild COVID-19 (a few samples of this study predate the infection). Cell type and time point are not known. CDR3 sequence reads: CASSHDAGIYNEQFF. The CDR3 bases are TGTGCCAGCAGCCATGATGCAGGGATCTACAATGAGCAGTTCTTC.